This T cell receptor beta chain was sequenced in a study of blood T cell repertoires in COVID-19 (dated by TCRdb to 2019 to 2021). Concerning the study at large: Collaborator samples came from the United States, Italy and Spain and covered acute and convalescent phases of COVID-19. The material from the prospective study consisted of cDNA or gDNA derived from T cells, B-cell-depleted T cells, or PBMCs. Subjects who had been exposed to COVID-19, were actively infected with it, or had recovered from it provided the deeply sampled blood TCRbeta repertoires that made up the dataset. The repertoires were released in a freely available public database meant as a resource for research on the immune response to SARS-CoV-2. Samples were obtained from the ongoing ImmuneRACE study (first 160 participants) and from about 1,300 subjects provided by 6 global collaborators. Nearly every sample came with metadata listing a de-identified subject ID, COVID-19 status, age in years and sex. Where HLA class I and class II types were available, the types were taken from metadata supplied by the sample provider, not from assay-based typing. Study-wide conclusions, independent of this receptor: The quantity of clinical and demographic metadata differed by source and by participant and was supplied without curation.

Points on this clone: Its antigen is still unknown. One base away there is no much larger clone; base qualities are not given.

CDR3 length: 13 amino acids, cysteine to phenylalanine. Only the CDR3 portion is preserved as DNA: 39 bases, with reading frame beginning at the first base. The germline V gene (reference sequence) provides CDR1 WNHNN and CDR2 SYGVQD. V was cut back by 0 bases and J by 3 bases, leaving a gap of 6 bases between them. TCRbeta CDR3 regions were amplified from genomic DNA by means of the immunoSEQ Assay, a bias-controlled multiplex PCR. As for how the authors treated the data: The number of nucleated cells in each sample was estimated from the amplification of reference gene primers within the assay. To quantify the absolute abundance of each unique TCRbeta CDR3 rearrangement, sequence reads were collapsed and filtered. For each sample, productive Simpson clonality was calculated as the square root of Simpson's diversity index across productive rearrangements. What TCRdb holds here is the immuneACCESS table cut down to in-frame rearrangements. Part of the clones is not present; checked against another copy, under half of the missing clones reflect an unresolved V gene, and the others are unexplained. V and J calls and clone size come straight from that table; D and trimming were deduced from the DNA. Present in this sample are tens of thousands of clones, approximately 91% of which were seen just once. The top ten clonotypes cover approximately 3.6% of the sample.

Each collaborating institution followed its own protocols to collect whole blood in K2EDTA tubes. For TCRbeta analysis, collaborators shipped samples in one of three forms: frozen whole blood, isolated PBMCs, or DNA extracted from either of those sample types. Material for sequencing was peripheral blood. This sequence was found in a woman aged 70 to 79 with acute or convalescent COVID-19. The rearranged chain carries TRBV10-1 and TRBJ2-7; TRBD2 could be the D gene, as 6 bases match. The CDR3 in this case is CASSESGSYEQYF. In nucleotides, the sequence is TGCGCCAGCAGTGAGTCCGGGAGCTACGAGCAGTACTTC.